These 10 T cell receptor beta chains came from one sample sequenced in a study of cytomegalovirus exposure and HLA in healthy donors. The PCR had 60 Vbeta and 13 Jbeta primers. The assay was immunoSEQ multiplex PCR, and TCRdb's table has in-frame clones only and misses some. The sample comprises 100,000 to 120,000 clones, approximately 86% of which are singletons, and approximately 6.1% rests with the top ten. Sequencing used PBMCs. These receptors were collected from a man younger than 35 in good health and CMV-seronegative.

This chain uses TRBV6-1 with TRBJ1-1; D is unresolved. Between the trimmed V and J ends, which lost 4 bases and 0 bases, there was a span of 15 bases. Germline CDR1 and CDR2: MNHNS and SASEGT. The CDR3 is made up of 16 amino acids. For the CDR3, the DNA is TGTGCCAGCAGTGCCTATAGAGCCTTGATGAACACTGAAGCTTTCTTT. Residues: CASSAYRALMNTEAFF.

The chain links TRBV14 to TRBJ1-2; tentative D call: TRBD1 (6 bases). The germline V gene has CDR1 SGHDN and CDR2 FVKESK. The CDR3 contains 16 residues. Trimming stripped 1 base from V and 5 bases from J, with 17 bases between. CDR3 in DNA: TGTGCCAGCAGCCAAGGGCGGCGCCTCCAGGGGTATGGCTACACCTTC. It encodes CASSQGRRLQGYGYTF.

The V call is TRBV4-1, the J call TRBJ2-7; tentatively, D is TRBD1 (6 bases). The CDR3 runs to 13 residues. Germline V lookup: CDR1 MGHRA, CDR2 YSYEKL. Trimming left V 4 bases short and J 2 bases short, with 9 bases between. The CDR3 DNA reads as TGCGCCAGCAGCCCATGGACAGCCTACGAGCAGTACTTC. This translates into CASSPWTAYEQYF.

The chain has TRBV19 and TRBJ1-5; the D gene is possibly TRBD1 (6 bases). Trimming removed 7 bases at V and 3 bases at J, with 10 bases between. This CDR3 region has 13 residues. Germline CDR1 and CDR2: LNHDA and SQIVND (reference sequence). The DNA of the CDR3 is TGTGCCAGTACAAGGGGGTCCAATCAGCCCCAGCATTTT. Translated: CASTRGSNQPQHF. The full variable domain, completed using reference TRBV19 and TRBJ1-5, is DGGITQSPKYLFRKEGQNVTLSCEQNLNHDAMYWYRQDPGQGLRLIYYSQIVNDFQKGDIAEGYSVSREKKESFPLTVTSAQKNPTAFYLCASTRGSNQPQHFGDGTRLSIL.

In its sample, this clone was seen a few times. V is TRBV7-9 and J is TRBJ1-1; D not resolved. The CDR3 runs to 12 residues. Looked up from germline, CDR1 is SEHNR and CDR2 is FQNEAQ (reference sequence). Deletions cut 6 bases from V and 10 bases from J, with 15 bases between. The CDR3 nucleotides are TGTGCCAGCAGTTACCGAGAGCCGGGAGCTTTCTTT. Translation: CASSYREPGAFF.

This clone turned up a few times. V and J are TRBV6-1 and TRBJ1-1; D might be TRBD1 (6 bases). The CDR3 totals 14 residues. The germline V and J ends were trimmed by 5 bases and 4 bases, with 14 bases remaining between them. Germline V gives CDR1 MNHNS, CDR2 SASEGT. CDR3 bases: TGTGCCAGCAGTCCCCATATGGGGGCCACTGAAGCTTTCTTT. As protein: CASSPHMGATEAFF.

V and J are TRBV10-3 and TRBJ2-7; 7 bases are a match to TRBD1. Germline V gene lookup returns CDR1 ENHRY and CDR2 SYGVKD. CDR3 length: 14 amino acids. V gave up 5 bases and J gave up 3 bases; unmatched junction bases: 7. The CDR3 sequence is CAISRGQTIYEQYF. CDR3 sequence (DNA): TGTGCCATCAGTCGGGGACAGACCATCTACGAGCAGTACTTC.

The rearrangement links TRBV30 to TRBJ2-3; 10 bases line up with TRBD2. The germline gives CDR1 GTSNPN, CDR2 SVGIG (reference sequence). The CDR3 runs 17 residues. V trimming: 0 bases; J trimming: 3 bases; junction bases outside the gene matches: 9. The CDR3 DNA reads TGTGCCTGGAGTGTAAGGGTAGCGGGAGGTACTACAGATACGCAGTATTTT. It is translated as CAWSVRVAGGTTDTQYF.

This clone showed up just a few times. This rearrangement joins TRBV6-5 to TRBJ1-5, with 8 bases fitting TRBD1. The V segment lost 8 bases and the J segment 4 bases; nucleotides outside the gene matches: 7. The CDR3 runs to 14 residues. Per the germline V gene, CDR1 is MNHEY and CDR2 is SVGAGI. CDR3 sequence: CASLNDRGNQPQHF. The CDR3 DNA follows: TGTGCCAGCTTGAACGACAGGGGTAATCAGCCCCAGCATTTT.

V is TRBV6-5 and J is TRBJ2-5; D gene uncertain. The CDR3 runs 15 residues. Germline values: CDR1 MNHEY, CDR2 SVGAGI. V lost 3 bases and J lost 7, with 18 bases in between. CDR3 nucleotide sequence: TGTGCCAGCAGTTATGTGGGTTTGGGTTCAGGGACCCAGTACTTC. Residues: CASSYVGLGSGTQYF.